The clone carrying this T cell receptor beta chain has a handful of counts. Its antigen is currently unknown. Library construction for TCR beta used iRepertoire HTBI primers and Arm-PCR of CDR3 regions. In the authors' methods: Overall, samples carried 62 TRBV and approximately 14 TRBJ segments. TCRdb used MiXCR to reprocess the multiplex PCR reads, holding one entry per CDR3 protein. The V and J calls here are based on TCRdb, not the publication. The sample records roughly 350,000 distinct CDR3 sequences, approximately 15% being singletons. These data are taken from a study of regulatory T cells in long-lasting Graves disease. General study results and limits: Clonotypes that were public and shared totalled about 2,500 in persistent patients versus about 1,000 in new patients.

This sample's time point: newly diagnosed GD, antithyroid drugs for less than 3 months. TCR sequences were obtained from RNA taken from PBMCs. Guidelines of the American Thyroid Association were used to diagnose Graves' disease. The CDR3 totals 15 residues. V lost 0 bases and J 4 bases, leaving 12 bases between the germline ends. The V gene's germline CDR1 is LGHNA and CDR2 YNFKEQ. The same sample was also used in a study of T cells in Graves' hyperthyroidism and ophthalmopathy. In that study: The study used the HTBI primer set for a first-round RT-PCR of the TCR CDR3.

The clonotype originates from a man between 35 and 55 years old with Graves disease. The chain combines TRBV4-2 with TRBJ2-5; D ambiguous. This material consisted of peripheral blood mononuclear cells (PBMCs), taken at new diagnosis, from a patient treated with antithyroid drugs. The CDR3 nucleotides are TGTGCCAGCAGCCAAGATGTCAAGGGCCGAGAGACCCAGTACTTC. As protein: CASSQDVKGRETQYF.